The source of this TCR beta chain is a study of T-cell memory formation after mild COVID-19. Study-level points and caveats: Mainly CM and EM harbored the contracting CD4+ clones; mainly EMRA harbored the CD8+ ones. Nothing showed for sure that second-wave clones peaking on day 37 were SARS-CoV-2 specific. Later expanders leaned toward CD4+, whereas clones contracting from day 15 to 85 were balanced CD4/CD8.

With 4 bases removed from V and 0 bases from J, the gap between germline ends came to 4 bases. The CDR3 is 13 amino acids. Each CDR3 protein is one row after TCRdb ran MiXCR on the 5' RACE reads. Of fewer than 600,000 distinct CDR3 sequences in the sample, roughly 20% were seen once. The table lists this clonotype with many counts. As yet, its antigen is unknown. The chain links TRBV12-3 or TRBV12-4 to TRBJ1-3, with D unresolved. The source material was PBMCs or a T cell subset sorted from them (not recorded which). The TCR was taken from an adult woman who had mild COVID-19 (a few samples of this study predate the infection). Cell type and time point are not known. In DNA form, the CDR3 reads TGTGCCAGCAGTTCCCTCTCTGGAAACACCATATATTTT. Its translation is CASSSLSGNTIYF.